The clone carrying this TCR beta chain was counted a few times. The sample is drawn from a study of T cells after posttransplantation cyclophosphamide. Germline V CDR1 and CDR2: SGHTA, FQGNSA. The CDR3 runs 17 residues. Trimming removed 1 base from V and 5 bases from J; junction bases left unmatched: 9. This table comes from immunoSEQ multiplex PCR, and its TCRdb copy is limited to in-frame clones, with some not included. Seen here are 13,000 to 15,000 clones, approximately 73% observed once, and the top ten hold approximately 1.2%. Sample: memory CD4+ T cells sorted from PBMCs. V gene TRBV7-2 combines with J gene TRBJ2-5, with 11 bases identical to TRBD1. The clonotype was recovered from a man aged 45-60 years. This CDR3 reads CASSLVSGGQGEETQYF. CDR3 sequence (DNA): TGTGCCAGCAGCTTAGTGTCGGGGGGACAGGGGGAGGAGACCCAGTACTTC.